This entry concerns a single T cell receptor (beta chain). The antigen is not known. Mismatch with germline at one junction end may stem from a read error. The CDR3 is 12 amino acids. In germline, CDR1 is SGHAT, CDR2 FQDESV (reference sequence). The data stem from a study of CD8+CD57+ T cells in acquired aplastic anemia. Study overall: CD4+ and CD8+ cells, once sorted, gave DNA averaging around 3.2 ug. CD4+ reads averaged around 10 million in healthy donors.

Study results and limitations: Between patients and controls, approximately 29 CD8+ CDR3 sequences were found in common.

TCR beta VDJ and CDR3 profiling used genomic DNA as template. TCRdb re-called the reads with MiXCR, one entry per CDR3 protein. The sample lists a few hundred thousand distinct CDR3 sequences, 34% occurring once. The chain has TRBV11-1 and TRBJ1-1; TRBD1 matches at 7 bases. The sequence came from a human donor in good health, serving as a control. What was sequenced was sorted CD4+, CD8+, or CD8+CD57+ T cells (not recorded which) from PBMCs. CDR3 protein: CASSSETGVASF. CDR3 DNA: TGTGCCAGCAGCTCAGAAACAGGGGTGGCTTCCTTT.